This TCR beta chain was recorded in a study of T cell responses to AZD1222 COVID-19 vaccine. Study-wide results and caveats: Rises in breadth and depth of Spike-specific TCRs came after two AZD1222 doses. Clonal diversity was possibly underestimated; the donors were predominantly white British and more often female. Dominant CD4 TCR responses targeted spike regions 160-218 and 743-854.

Pooled in the analysis were second doses at about 4 or about 12 weeks. TCRdb's table, derived via immunoSEQ multiplex PCR, lists solely in-frame clones and lacks some. The sample comprises some 100,000 clones, 88% of which are singletons, and less than 4% rests with the top ten. Looked up from germline, CDR1 is LNHDA and CDR2 is SQIVND (reference sequence). The V segment lost 7 bases and the J segment 5 bases; nucleotides outside the gene matches: 4. The length of the CDR3 is 12 residues. Details on this clone: Antigen specificity is unknown.

The chain is built from TRBV19 and TRBJ1-2; 7 positions agree with TRBD1. The sample consisted of peripheral blood, taken 28 days after the second AZD1222 dose. This receptor was obtained from an adult who received the AZD1222 COVID-19 vaccine. Written as DNA, the CDR3 is TGTGCCAGTACCGGGACAGAGTATGGCTACACCTTC. The encoded protein is CASTGTEYGYTF.